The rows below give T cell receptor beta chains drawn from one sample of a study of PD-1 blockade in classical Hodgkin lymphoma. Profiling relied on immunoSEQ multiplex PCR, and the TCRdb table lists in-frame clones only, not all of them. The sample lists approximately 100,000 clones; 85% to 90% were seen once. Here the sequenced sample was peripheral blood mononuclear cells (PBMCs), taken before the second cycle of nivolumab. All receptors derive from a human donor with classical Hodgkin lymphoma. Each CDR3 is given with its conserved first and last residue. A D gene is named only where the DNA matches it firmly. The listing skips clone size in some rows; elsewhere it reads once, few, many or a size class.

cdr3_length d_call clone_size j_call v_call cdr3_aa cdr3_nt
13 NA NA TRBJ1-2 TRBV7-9 CASSLSDSYGYTF TGTGCCAGCAGCTTATCCGACAGTTATGGCTACACCTTC
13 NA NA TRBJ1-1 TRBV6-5 CASTKTADTEAFF TGTGCCAGCACTAAGACAGCAGACACTGAAGCTTTCTTT
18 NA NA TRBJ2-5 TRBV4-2 CASSQDESTGPYQETQYF TGTGCCAGCAGCCAAGACGAGTCGACAGGCCCCTACCAAGAGACCCAGTACTTC
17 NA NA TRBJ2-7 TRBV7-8 CASSPWASIPGSYEQYF TGTGCCAGCAGCCCGTGGGCCTCGATCCCGGGGTCCTACGAGCAGTACTTC
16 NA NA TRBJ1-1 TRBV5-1 CASKVWGQSPNTEAFF TGCGCCAGCAAGGTTTGGGGGCAATCCCCGAACACTGAAGCTTTCTTT
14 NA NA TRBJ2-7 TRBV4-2 CASSPRASSYEQYF TGTGCCAGCAGCCCAAGGGCTAGCTCCTACGAGCAGTACTTC
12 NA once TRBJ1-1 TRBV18 CASSPRVREAFF TGTGCCAGCTCACCACGGGTAAGGGAAGCTTTCTTT
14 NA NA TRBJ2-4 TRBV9 CASSVEGDKNIQYF TGTGCCAGCAGCGTAGAGGGTGACAAAAACATTCAGTACTTC
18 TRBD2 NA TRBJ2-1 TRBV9 CASSPHSASGGSYNEQFF TGTGCCAGCAGCCCTCACAGCGCCTCGGGGGGATCTTACAATGAGCAGTTCTTC
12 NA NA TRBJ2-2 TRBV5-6 CASSWGAGELFF TGTGCCAGCAGCTGGGGGGCCGGGGAGCTGTTTTTT
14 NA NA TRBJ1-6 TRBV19 CASSMGLENSPLHF TGTGCCAGTAGTATGGGACTTGAGAATTCACCCCTCCACTTT
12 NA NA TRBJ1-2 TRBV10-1 CASSLANYGYTF TGCGCCAGCAGCCTAGCTAACTATGGCTACACCTTC
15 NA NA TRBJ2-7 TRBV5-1 CASSLDYTKTYEQYF TGCGCCAGCAGCTTGGACTACACTAAGACCTACGAGCAGTACTTC
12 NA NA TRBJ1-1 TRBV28 CGNHEVNTEAFF TGTGGGAATCACGAAGTGAACACTGAAGCTTTCTTT
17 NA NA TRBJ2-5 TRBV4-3 CASSQESSGVGQETQYF TGCGCCAGCAGCCAAGAATCTTCGGGAGTGGGCCAAGAGACCCAGTACTTC
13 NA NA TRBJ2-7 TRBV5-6 CASSLPLSYEQYF TGTGCCAGCAGCTTGCCTCTATCCTACGAGCAGTACTTC
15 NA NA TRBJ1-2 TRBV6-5 CASRTGRLANYGYTF TGTGCCAGCAGAACAGGACGGCTCGCTAACTATGGCTACACCTTC
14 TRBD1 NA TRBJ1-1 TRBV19 CASNPRLQGTEAFF TGTGCCAGTAACCCAAGACTACAGGGGACTGAAGCTTTCTTT
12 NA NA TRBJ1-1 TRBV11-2 CASGGLNTEAFF TGTGCCAGCGGCGGCTTGAACACTGAAGCTTTCTTT
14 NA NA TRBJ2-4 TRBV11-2 CASSLGGLGNIQYF TGTGCCAGCAGCTTAGGGGGCCTCGGCAACATTCAGTACTTC
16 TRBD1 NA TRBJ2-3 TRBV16 CASSQLTGQGKDTQYF TGTGCCAGCAGCCAATTAACCGGACAGGGTAAAGATACGCAGTATTTT
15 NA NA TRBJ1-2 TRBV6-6 CASSYSKDLNYGYTF TGTGCCAGCAGTTACTCGAAGGATCTTAACTATGGCTACACCTTC
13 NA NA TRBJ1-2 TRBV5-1 CASSSRTVYGYTF TGCGCCAGCAGCTCCAGGACAGTCTATGGCTACACCTTC
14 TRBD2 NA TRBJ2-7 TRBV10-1 CASSDSGGADEQYF TGCGCCAGCAGTGATAGCGGGGGGGCCGACGAGCAGTACTTC
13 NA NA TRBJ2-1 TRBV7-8 CASSPPVQNEQFF TGTGCCAGCAGCCCCCCTGTGCAGAATGAGCAGTTCTTC
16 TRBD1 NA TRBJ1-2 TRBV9 CASSLSPGQGIRGYTF TGTGCCAGCTCCCTATCACCGGGACAGGGGATTCGGGGCTACACCTTC
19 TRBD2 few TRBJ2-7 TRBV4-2 CASSQDNSGLSGGVREQYF TGTGCCAGCAGCCAAGACAACTCCGGACTAAGCGGGGGAGTAAGGGAGCAGTACTTC
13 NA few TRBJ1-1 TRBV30 CAWSGARDTEAFF TGTGCCTGGTCAGGGGCGCGGGACACTGAAGCTTTCTTT
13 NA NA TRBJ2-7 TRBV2 CASSDGTKGEQYF TGTGCCAGCAGTGATGGGACAAAGGGTGAGCAGTACTTC
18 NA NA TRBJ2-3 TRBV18 CASSPTALMGFGTDTQYF TGTGCCAGCTCACCCACCGCGCTAATGGGGTTTGGCACAGATACGCAGTATTTT
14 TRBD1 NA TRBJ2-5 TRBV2 CASSEAPGGETQYF TGTGCCAGCAGTGAAGCGCCAGGGGGAGAGACCCAGTACTTC
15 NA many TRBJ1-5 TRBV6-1 CASIGSGGRNQPQHF TGTGCCAGCATAGGTTCGGGGGGACGGAATCAGCCCCAGCATTTT
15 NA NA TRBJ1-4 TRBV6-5 CASSYSRRDTEKLFF TGTGCCAGCAGTTACTCAAGGAGGGACACGGAAAAACTGTTTTTT
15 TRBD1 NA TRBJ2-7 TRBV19 CASSFGQGTPYEQYF TGTGCCAGTAGTTTTGGACAGGGCACCCCCTACGAGCAGTACTTC
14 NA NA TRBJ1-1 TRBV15 CATSRETVNTEAFF TGTGCCACCAGCAGAGAGACAGTCAACACTGAAGCTTTCTTT
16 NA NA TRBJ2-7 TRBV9 CASSVGLRGATGEQYF TGTGCCAGCAGCGTAGGACTCCGGGGGGCCACCGGGGAGCAGTACTTC
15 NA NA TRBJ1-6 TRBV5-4 CASSILTLDNSPLHF TGTGCCAGCAGCATCCTGACACTCGATAATTCACCCCTCCACTTT
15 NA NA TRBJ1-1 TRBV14 CASSQNDEWGAEAFF TGTGCCAGCAGCCAAAATGACGAATGGGGGGCTGAAGCTTTCTTT
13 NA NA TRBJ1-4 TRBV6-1 CASSDTQTFKLFF TGTGCCAGCAGCGACACTCAAACATTCAAACTGTTTTTT
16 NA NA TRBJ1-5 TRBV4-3 CASSQGFGGRYQPQHF TGCGCCAGCAGCCAAGGGTTCGGGGGGCGCTATCAGCCCCAGCATTTT
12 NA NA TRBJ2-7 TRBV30 CAWREGIGEQYF TGTGCCTGGAGAGAGGGTATTGGCGAGCAGTACTTC
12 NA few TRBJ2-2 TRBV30 CAWKFGDGELFF TGTGCCTGGAAGTTTGGGGACGGGGAGCTGTTTTTT
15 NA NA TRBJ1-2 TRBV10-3 CAISDYVGASYGYTF TGTGCCATCAGTGATTACGTGGGCGCGAGCTATGGCTACACCTTC
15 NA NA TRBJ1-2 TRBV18 CASSPQTDLVYGYTF TGTGCCAGCTCACCACAAACTGACTTGGTCTATGGCTACACCTTC
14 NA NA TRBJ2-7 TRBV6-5 CASSKSNRAYEQYF TGTGCCAGCAGTAAATCTAACCGGGCCTACGAGCAGTACTTC
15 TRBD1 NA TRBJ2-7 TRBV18 CASSSRDREKYEQYF TGTGCCAGCTCATCCCGGGACAGGGAGAAGTACGAGCAGTACTTC
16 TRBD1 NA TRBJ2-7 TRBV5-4 CASSRGLGQGTDEQYF TGTGCCAGCAGCCGGGGATTGGGACAGGGGACGGACGAGCAGTACTTC
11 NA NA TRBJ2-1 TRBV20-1 CSARLVNEQFF TGCAGTGCAAGACTAGTCAATGAGCAGTTCTTC
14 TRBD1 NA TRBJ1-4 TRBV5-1 CASRTGATNEKLFF TGCGCCAGCAGGACAGGGGCAACTAATGAAAAACTGTTTTTT
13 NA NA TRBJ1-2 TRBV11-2 CASSTDLNYGYTF TGTGCCAGCAGCACAGATCTTAACTATGGCTACACCTTC
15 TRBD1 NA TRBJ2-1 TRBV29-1 CSGGQGTRSYNEQFF TGCAGCGGGGGACAGGGAACTCGATCTTACAATGAGCAGTTCTTC
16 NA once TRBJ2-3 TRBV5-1 CASSLLDSSSTDTQYF TGCGCCAGCAGCCTCTTGGACAGTTCGAGCACAGATACGCAGTATTTT
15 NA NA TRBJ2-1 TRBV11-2 CASSLTGRNNNEQFF TGTGCCAGCAGCTTAACCGGCAGAAACAACAATGAGCAGTTCTTC
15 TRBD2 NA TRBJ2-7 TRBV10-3 CAISESSGGPYEQYF TGTGCCATCAGTGAGTCTAGCGGGGGTCCCTACGAGCAGTACTTC
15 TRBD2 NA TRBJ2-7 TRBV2 CASSEGQRGTYEQYF TGTGCCAGCAGTGAAGGCCAGCGGGGGACCTACGAGCAGTACTTC
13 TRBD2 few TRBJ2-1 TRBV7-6 CASREQAGRDPFF TGTGCCAGCAGGGAACAAGCGGGGAGGGATCCGTTCTTC
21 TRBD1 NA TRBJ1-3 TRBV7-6 CASSLEGSGQGGIYSGNTIYF TGTGCCAGCAGCTTAGAAGGTTCTGGACAGGGGGGCATCTACTCTGGAAACACCATATATTTT